This entry describes one T cell receptor (beta chain). This sample stems from a study of control samples from healthy donors and cancer patients. Method: immunoSEQ multiplex PCR; TCRdb's copy keeps in-frame clones and lacks some. Of around 120,000 clones in the sample, 88% were seen once. With V trimmed by 0 bases and J by 4 bases, 4 bases remained unmatched. The CDR3 length is 16 residues. Germline lookup yields CDR1 SGHVS and CDR2 FNYEAQ. V is TRBV7-6 and J is TRBJ2-5; 11 positions match TRBD1. The specimen was blood. The sequence was obtained from a woman in her seventies in good health. This CDR3 is CASSLAGQGAGETQYF. The CDR3 DNA follows: TGTGCCAGCAGCTTAGCTGGACAGGGGGCCGGAGAGACCCAGTACTTC.